These 13 T cell receptor beta chains came from one sample sequenced in a study of T-cell reconstitution after alpha-beta-depleted transplantation in children. As it was prepared, the TCRbeta library received unique molecular identifiers. One entry per CDR3 protein, called by TCRdb with MiXCR from the PCR reads. The sample lists about a million distinct CDR3 sequences; about 29% were seen once. The material sequenced was PBMCs, mostly from graft donor cells, taken 360 days after TCRalphabeta/CD19-depleted stem cell transplant. The receptors shown here come from a boy less than two years old who had a stem cell transplant for SCID, so the T cells may come from the graft donor.

The table lists this clonotype with a few counts. The chain links TRBV5-1 to TRBJ2-2; 8 nucleotides match TRBD1. V trimming: 2 bases; J trimming: 5 bases; junction bases outside the gene matches: 5. CDR1 and CDR2 from the germline V gene are SGHRS and YFSETQ. This CDR3 spans 15 amino acids. The CDR3 DNA reads as TGCGCCAGCAGCTTCCACAGGGGGAATACCGGGGAGCTGTTTTTT. Translated: CASSFHRGNTGELFF.

This chain links TRBV20-1 with TRBJ2-1; D is undetermined. This CDR3 is 11 amino acids long. Germline-derived CDR1 and CDR2 are DFQATT and SNEGSKA (reference sequence). The V gene lost 3 bases and the J gene lost 8 bases, with 8 bases spanning the gap. The CDR3, as DNA: TGCAGTGCTAGTTCTCGACATGAGCAGTTCTTC. Its protein is CSASSRHEQFF.

The V call is TRBV28, the J call TRBJ2-1; 7 bases are a match to TRBD2. Germline CDR1 reads MDHEN; CDR2 reads SYDVKM. This CDR3 region has 14 residues. V was pared by 3 bases and J by 7 bases, with 6 bases of the junction left unmatched. The CDR3: CASSFGGEENEQFF. CDR3 in DNA: TGTGCCAGCAGTTTTGGGGGGGAAGAAAATGAGCAGTTCTTC.

Only a few counts were recorded for this clonotype. This chain joins TRBV12-3 or TRBV12-4 and TRBJ2-2, with D possibly TRBD2 on 5 matching bases. Trimming shortened V by 6 bases and J by 6 bases, and 11 bases separated the two germline ends. The length of the CDR3 is 13 residues. In nucleotides, the CDR3 is TGTGCCAGCAGCTTCCGGGGTTCCGGGGAGCTGTTTTTT. Its protein is CASSFRGSGELFF.

This rearrangement joins TRBV15 to TRBJ2-5; 9 nucleotides match TRBD1. The CDR3 loop spans 14 amino acids. Per the germline V gene, CDR1 is LNHNV and CDR2 is YYDKDF (reference sequence). Germline trimming cut 4 bases from V and 4 bases from J; bases unmatched to any gene: 4. The chain's CDR3 is CATSKRTGVETQYF. As DNA, the CDR3 is TGTGCCACCAGCAAACGGACAGGGGTAGAGACCCAGTACTTC.

The chain combines TRBV12-3 or TRBV12-4 with TRBJ1-6; maybe TRBD1 (5 bases). The CDR3 length is 17 residues. The V and J ends lost 2 bases and 9 bases respectively, with 20 bases between them. The CDR3 coding sequence is TGTGCCAGCAGTTTAAATTTTCCAGGGTCTAAGGGTTCACCCCTCCACTTT. This codes for CASSLNFPGSKGSPLHF.

This clonotype occurred a few times. The chain combines TRBV9 with TRBJ1-2; no reliable D call. The germline V gene encodes CDR1 SGDLS and CDR2 YYNGEE. The germline V and J ends were trimmed by 2 bases and 3 bases, with 8 bases remaining between them. The length of the CDR3 is 13 residues. CDR3 coding DNA: TGTGCCAGCAGCGTCGTACCCTACTATGGCTACACCTTC. This gives the protein CASSVVPYYGYTF.

This clonotype has only a few counts. The rearrangement joins TRBV10-3 to TRBJ1-2; a possible D gene is TRBD1 (5 bases). The germline CDR1 and CDR2 sequences are ENHRY and SYGVKD. The CDR3 spans 14 residues. Trimming cost V 0 bases and J 1 base, with 6 bases left between them. DNA of the CDR3: TGTGCCATCAGTGAGTCGGGGGGTAACTATGGCTACACCTTC. This sequence encodes CAISESGGNYGYTF.

Here the CDR3 DNA reads TGTGCCAGCAGAGGGGACAGAAGCTCTGGGGCCAACGTCCTGACTTTC. Amino acid sequence: CASRGDRSSGANVLTF. The V gene is TRBV12-3 or TRBV12-4, the J gene TRBJ2-6, with 7 bases aligning to TRBD1. The CDR3 contains 16 residues. V shed 6 bases and J 0 bases; nucleotides not matched to a gene: 5.

This chain links TRBV9 with TRBJ2-5, with D uncertain. The germline V and J ends were trimmed by 4 bases and 2 bases, with 15 bases remaining between them. Germline CDR1 and CDR2: SGDLS and YYNGEE. CDR3 size: 15 residues. As DNA, the CDR3 is TGTGCCAGCAGCTTTTCAGGATGGCGGCAAGAGACCCAGTACTTC. Amino acid sequence: CASSFSGWRQETQYF.

The rearrangement joins TRBV2 to TRBJ2-1; D uncertain. CDR3 length: 13 residues. V lost 6 bases, J lost 7 bases, and 13 bases lay in between. Germline values: CDR1 SNHLY, CDR2 FYNNEI. The CDR3 loop is CASRADPRNEQFF. The CDR3 DNA sequence: TGTGCCAGCAGGGCGGACCCGCGGAATGAGCAGTTCTTC.

The chain joins TRBV24-1 to TRBJ2-3; no definite D call. The CDR3 consists of 13 residues. Germline CDR1 and CDR2: KGHDR and SFDVKD. Trimming removed 4 bases at V and 6 bases at J, with 10 bases between. The CDR3 protein is CATSDLFEDTQYF. CDR3 DNA sequence: TGTGCCACCAGTGACCTTTTCGAGGATACGCAGTATTTT.

The chain employs TRBV7-2 and TRBJ2-1; D may correspond to TRBD1 or TRBD2 (5 bases each). The CDR3 has 16 residues. V lost 4 bases, J lost 7 bases, and 20 bases lay in between. The germline V gene has CDR1 SGHTA and CDR2 FQGNSA. CDR3 protein: CASSWLGPRALNEQFF. The CDR3 DNA reads as TGTGCCAGCAGCTGGTTGGGACCCCGGGCGTTAAATGAGCAGTTCTTC.